This is a list of T cell receptor beta chains from one sample in a study of immune characterization of retroperitoneal liposarcoma. Using its own MiXCR run on the PCR reads, TCRdb lists one record per CDR3 protein. The data contain 10,000 or so distinct CDR3 sequences, about a quarter of them singletons. The specimen was tumor tissue. The receptors derive from a male donor with retroperitoneal liposarcoma. CDR3s leave out the opening cysteine and the closing phenylalanine or tryptophan.

CDR3,J,V
ASRRRTAGANVLT,TRBJ2-6,TRBV6-2/TRBV6-3
ASSLGQGYNEQF,TRBJ2-1,TRBV7-8
ASSYDTLETQF,TRBJ2-1,TRBV6-6
ASSSSVSSYNEQF,TRBJ2-1,TRBV6-1
ATSASGTGSGTQY,TRBJ2-3,TRBV24-1
ASSFDGSKNIQY,TRBJ2-4,TRBV12-3/TRBV12-4
ASSGPQMLAGGSYEQY,-,TRBV7-2
ASSLRVQEQF,TRBJ2-1,TRBV7-6
ASSLGQLTTSKETQY,TRBJ2-5,TRBV5-8
ASSLEGGGEQY,-,TRBV12-3/TRBV12-4
ASRETGGADNEQF,TRBJ2-1,TRBV6-1
ASRKMGQTGAF,TRBJ1-1,TRBV6-1
ASSPFMGGPDNEQF,TRBJ2-1,TRBV27
ASTEGAVTEAF,TRBJ1-1,TRBV6-1
ASSLAGGLGANVLT,TRBJ2-6,TRBV11-2
AIMKDSGGNYGYT,TRBJ1-2,TRBV10-3
ASSFRSKETQY,TRBJ2-5,TRBV7-2
ASSQVSIRGEQF,TRBJ2-1,TRBV4-1
ASSDVAGGQETQY,TRBJ2-5,TRBV6-4
ASSSPQGGYEQY,TRBJ2-7,TRBV6-1
ATRNRDSSYNEQF,TRBJ2-1,TRBV6-1
ASSADRPPYNEQF,TRBJ2-1,TRBV7-6
ATHPGGLRDEQF,-,TRBV10-3
ASRTGAGGTYEQF,TRBJ2-1,TRBV6-1
ASSYGARLVGYEQF,TRBJ2-1,TRBV6-6
AISGLAGGPGYEQY,-,TRBV6-1
ASSLQGADYEQY,-,TRBV11-3
AGRLAGRNEQF,TRBJ2-1,TRBV6-1
ASSDAGTSGQETQY,TRBJ2-5,TRBV6-1
ASRISGTYPEQF,TRBJ2-1,TRBV6-1
ASRFSYEQY,-,TRBV6-1
AIRSYTGELF,TRBJ2-2,TRBV10-3
ASSQRAGLSDYGYT,TRBJ1-2,TRBV6-8
ASSPQGARQETQY,TRBJ2-5,TRBV7-8
ASSPPLDTYEQF,TRBJ2-1,TRBV7-6
ASRLTLSGRTDTQY,TRBJ2-3,TRBV6-5
ASSESSGTGNDEQY,-,TRBV6-1
ASSLGRNRATETQY,-,TRBV7-2
ASSERRAKNIQY,TRBJ2-4,TRBV10-2
ASSYSPSGRGAGELF,TRBJ2-2,TRBV6-6
ASSALGVQETQF,TRBJ2-1,TRBV6-1